The present T cell receptor (beta chain) was sequenced within a study of vaccination effects on CD4 cells after COVID-19. Study overall: Of the BNT162b2 and mRNA-1273 vaccines, participants received two doses of one or the other.

General observations from the study: Sampling in the study covered few convalescent patients and included no early post-infection timepoints. In the late period after vaccination, infection- and vaccine-induced clones contracted markedly.

Isolating CD4+ T cells followed approximately nine days of culture. Nucleocapsid antibodies stayed negative before and after vaccination, showing no earlier SARS-CoV-2 infection. This CDR3 has 15 amino acids. V was trimmed by 3 bases and J by 5 bases, leaving 14 bases between them. Germline CDR1 reads SGHTA; CDR2 reads FQGTGA. A note on this clone: Its antigen is as yet unknown.

Sequencing used immunoSEQ multiplex PCR; TCRdb keeps in-frame clones, though not all of them. The table shows about 53,000 clones, with 70% to 80% occurring only once. The chain is built from TRBV7-3 and TRBJ1-5, with D tentatively TRBD1 (5 bases). This receptor was obtained from a human donor who received a COVID-19 vaccine. The sample in question was CD4+ T cells from PBMCs cultured without peptide, obtained before COVID-19 vaccination. This CDR3 is CASSLRRDGDQPQHF. The DNA of the CDR3 is TGTGCCAGCAGCTTGCGGAGGGACGGGGATCAGCCCCAGCATTTT.